Each of the 32 T cell receptor beta chains below was sequenced from the same sample in a study of glioma-infiltrating T cells after dendritic cell vaccination. As for time point: after dendritic cell vaccination, including at tumor progression/relapse. Using immunoSEQ multiplex PCR, the repertoire was profiled, and TCRdb retains in-frame clones only, with some absent. The sample yields more than 95,000 clones, around 80% seen once. Sequenced material: blood, taken after dendritic cell vaccination. The receptors originated from a human donor with glioblastoma.

The V gene is TRBV6-1, the J gene TRBJ2-1, with 9 positions matching TRBD2. This CDR3 is 20 amino acids long. Germline V lookup: CDR1 MNHNS, CDR2 SASEGT. The V and J ends lost 0 bases and 5 bases, in that order; junction bases with no gene match: 17. As DNA, the CDR3 is TGTGCCAGCAGTGAAGCGCGGATAGCGGGGGCCCCACTTTCCCACAATGAGCAGTTCTTC. This gives the protein CASSEARIAGAPLSHNEQFF.

The V gene is TRBV7-9, the J gene TRBJ2-2, with D perhaps matching TRBD1 (5 bases). The germline V gene encodes CDR1 SEHNR and CDR2 FQNEAQ (reference sequence). The CDR3 is made up of 12 amino acids. V was pared by 8 bases and J by 1 base, with 5 bases between. The CDR3 loop reads CASQGNTGELFF. CDR3 in DNA: TGTGCCAGCCAGGGGAACACCGGGGAGCTGTTTTTT.

The chain has TRBV9 and TRBJ1-6; 7 nucleotides align to TRBD1. CDR3 length: 15 amino acids. Losses at the gene ends were 5 bases for V and 5 bases for J; bases not matched to a gene: 7. Germline values: CDR1 SGDLS, CDR2 YYNGEE. The DNA of the CDR3 is TGTGCCAGCAGAGGCGAACAGGGGAATAATTCACCCCTCCACTTT. Amino acid sequence: CASRGEQGNNSPLHF.

The chain links TRBV7-9 to TRBJ2-5; D gene uncertain. The CDR3 has 11 residues. The germline V gene encodes CDR1 SEHNR and CDR2 FQNEAQ (reference sequence). The V end was cut by 5 bases, the J end by 2 bases, with 3 bases between. CDR3 sequence (DNA): TGTGCCAGCAGCCCACAAGAGACCCAGTACTTC. This gives the protein CASSPQETQYF.

The chain combines TRBV6-1 with TRBJ1-1, with D perhaps TRBD1 (6 bases). Trimming removed 6 bases from V and 5 bases from J, with 13 bases in between. The CDR3 runs 13 residues. Germline CDR1 is MNHNS and CDR2 is SASEGT. CDR3 DNA sequence: TGTGCCAGCAGCCTGGGGGCGCGAACTGAAGCTTTCTTT. This gives the protein CASSLGARTEAFF.

A few counts support this clone. This rearrangement joins TRBV5-6 to TRBJ2-5, with D perhaps TRBD2 (6 bases). Germline V gene data show CDR1 as SGHDT and CDR2 as YYEEEE. CDR3 size: 15 residues. With 3 bases removed from V and 5 bases from J, the gap between germline ends came to 17 bases. The CDR3 sequence is CASSSGLSGLETQYF. As DNA, the CDR3 is TGTGCCAGCAGCTCCGGGCTTAGCGGCCTCGAGACCCAGTACTTC.

The J gene is TRBJ2-7, the V gene TRBV4-2; 12 bases agree with TRBD2. The trim removed 4 bases at V and 2 bases at J, leaving 9 bases unmatched. The CDR3 contains 17 residues. Germline CDR1 LGHNA, CDR2 YNFKEQ. The CDR3 spells CASSLETTSGGPYEQYF. DNA of the CDR3: TGTGCCAGCAGCCTCGAAACGACTAGCGGGGGACCCTACGAGCAGTACTTC.

This clone turned up a few times. The V gene is TRBV21-1, the J gene TRBJ1-2. TRBV21-1 is a documented pseudogene. The CDR3 is 16 amino acids. CDR3 bases: TGTGCCAGCAGCCCACCAAACGACGGGATCACCTATGGCTACACCTTC. This codes for CASSPPNDGITYGYTF.

This clone was found a few times. The chain is built from TRBV7-9 and TRBJ1-2; D not resolved. The CDR3 has 15 amino acids. The ends were cut back, 1 base at V and 7 bases at J, with 16 bases in the middle. In germline, CDR1 is SEHNR, CDR2 FQNEAQ (reference sequence). The CDR3, as DNA: TGTGCCAGCAGCTTAGAACAGTCCCAGGCCAGTGGCTACACCTTC. Protein sequence: CASSLEQSQASGYTF.

The sample holds one count of this clone. The J gene is TRBJ2-1, the V gene TRBV7-6, with D maybe TRBD1 (6 bases). The CDR3 length is 16 residues. Trimming removed 0 bases at V and 7 bases at J, with 16 bases between. Germline V gives CDR1 SGHVS, CDR2 FNYEAQ. The CDR3 DNA reads as TGTGCCAGCAGCTTAGCTGACAGGATGGGGAGAAATGAGCAGTTCTTC. Amino acid sequence: CASSLADRMGRNEQFF.

The gene calls are TRBV19 and TRBJ2-4; TRBD1 aligns across 9 bases. The V gene end was trimmed by 7 bases and the J gene end by 9 bases; junction bases not matched to a gene: 10. The germline gives CDR1 LNHDA, CDR2 SQIVND (reference sequence). The CDR3 consists of 14 residues. CDR3 bases: TGTGCCAGTAACCGGGGACAGGGTGTGGGCATTCAGTACTTC. Its protein product is CASNRGQGVGIQYF.

This chain links TRBV5-4 with TRBJ2-5, with 11 bases identical to TRBD2. Germline V CDR1 and CDR2: SGHNT, YYREEE (reference sequence). This CDR3 comprises 17 residues. V dropped 4 bases and J dropped 4; count of bases not matched to a gene: 12. This CDR3 reads CASSPLNSGRAPETQYF. CDR3 bases: TGTGCCAGCAGCCCCTTAAATAGCGGGAGGGCCCCAGAGACCCAGTACTTC.

The chain employs TRBV5-1 and TRBJ1-1; D is uncertain. The CDR3 runs to 13 residues. V shed 3 bases and J shed 1 base, with 7 bases lying between them. CDR1 is SGHRS and CDR2 is YFSETQ in the germline V gene. The CDR3 DNA is TGCGCCAGCAGCTCCCACGGGAACACTGAAGCTTTCTTT. Translation: CASSSHGNTEAFF. Full variable domain (rest looked up from reference TRBV5-1 and TRBJ1-1): KAGVTQTPRYLIKTRGQQVTLSCSPISGHRSVSWYQQTPGQGLQFLFEYFSETQRNKGNFPGRFSGRQFSNSRSEMNVSTLELGDSALYLCASSSHGNTEAFFGQGTRLTVV.

This clone was detected a few times. This chain uses TRBV27 with TRBJ2-5; D uncertain. The J call may be faulty, since TRBJ2-7 better matches the DNA end. Germline V gene lookup returns CDR1 MNHEY and CDR2 SMNVEV (reference sequence). This CDR3 is built from 14 residues. The CDR3 sequence is CASSLSPKNYEQYF. The CDR3 DNA reads TGTGCCAGCAGTTTATCGCCAAAGAACTACGAGCAGTACTTC.

There are a few counts of this clone. The CDR3 region is CASSLGAGVTTGELFF. CDR3 nucleotide sequence: TGTGCCAGCAGCTTAGGCGCAGGGGTGACCACCGGGGAGCTGTTTTTT. The chain couples TRBV13 to TRBJ2-2, with D possibly being TRBD1 (6 bases). The length of the CDR3 is 16 residues. Trimming shortened V by 0 bases and J by 4 bases, and 12 bases separated the two germline ends. Looked up from germline, CDR1 is PRHDT and CDR2 is FYEKMQ (reference sequence).

This chain links TRBV7-2 with TRBJ1-2; 7 bases align to TRBD1. The CDR3 length is 16 residues. V was pared by 5 bases and J by 2 bases, with 11 bases of the junction left unmatched. The V gene's germline CDR1 is SGHTA and CDR2 FQGNSA. The CDR3 loop is CASSQGGARSNYGYTF. CDR3 coding DNA: TGTGCCAGCAGCCAGGGGGGCGCCCGGTCCAACTATGGCTACACCTTC.

The chain links TRBV6-1 to TRBJ2-3, with TRBD2 matching over 8 bases. The V and J ends lost 8 bases and 3 bases, in that order; junction bases with no gene match: 10. The CDR3 is 15 amino acids. Per the germline V gene, CDR1 is MNHNS and CDR2 is SASEGT. CDR3: CASRLTGTRTDTQYF. CDR3 DNA: TGTGCCAGCCGACTGACCGGGACTAGGACAGATACGCAGTATTTT.

Comment on this clone: The missing conserved phenylalanine or tryptophan at the end of this CDR3 makes a read error likely. Because the CDR3's place on the DNA is in doubt, the DNA is left out and the CDR3 is given as listed by TCRdb. V usage is TRBV10-2 and J usage is TRBJ2-7; the DNA was not compared with TRBD2, the D call given in the table. The germline V gene encodes CDR1 WSHSY and CDR2 SAAADI. The CDR3 has 13 residues if both end residues are counted. This chain's CDR3 is CASSGLTRASLSL.

The chain carries TRBV6-5 and TRBJ2-6, with D possibly matching TRBD2 (6 bases). CDR3 length equals 15 residues. Trimming removed 5 bases at V and 2 bases at J, with 10 bases between. Germline V gene data show CDR1 as MNHEY and CDR2 as SVGAGI. The CDR3 loop is CASSSRGTGANVLTF. In nucleotides, the CDR3 is TGTGCCAGCAGTAGTCGGGGGACTGGGGCCAACGTCCTGACTTTC.

As for this clone: The germline gene is not matched at one end of the junction; a read error may be the cause. In DNA form, the CDR3 reads TGTGCCAGCAGTTTAACCGGACAGGGCCTTAGCTCGAACACTGAAGCTTTCTTT. It specifies CASSLTGQGLSSNTEAFF. The rearrangement links TRBV7-3 to TRBJ1-1; 8 nucleotides align to TRBD1. There are 18 residues in the CDR3. The germline CDR1 and CDR2 sequences are SGHTA and FQGTGA.

The chain couples TRBV27 to TRBJ2-4, with 10 bases matching TRBD2. J was trimmed by 3 bases and V by 2 bases; bases with no gene match: 16. Germline values: CDR1 MNHEY, CDR2 SMNVEV (reference sequence). The CDR3 is made up of 20 amino acids. Here the CDR3 reads CASSLRVGASGSLSKNIQYF. The CDR3 DNA sequence: TGTGCCAGCAGTTTAAGAGTCGGGGCTAGCGGGAGTTTAAGCAAAAACATTCAGTACTTC.

The CDR3 sequence is CASSFRWDTQIKQETQYF. In DNA, the CDR3 is TGTGCCAGCAGCTTTAGGTGGGACACGCAAATAAAACAAGAGACCCAGTACTTC. The chain has TRBV7-9 and TRBJ2-5; D is possibly TRBD1 (6 bases). CDR3 size: 18 residues. Germline V gene sequence: CDR1 SEHNR, CDR2 FQNEAQ (reference sequence). Trimming removed 3 bases from V and 2 bases from J, with 22 bases in between.

This chain connects TRBV30 to TRBJ1-6; TRBD1 agrees at 7 bases. J lost 5 bases, V lost 4 bases, and 5 bases had no gene match. Germline lookup yields CDR1 GTSNPN and CDR2 SVGIG (reference sequence). The CDR3 sequence is 14 residues long. The CDR3 DNA is TGTGCCTGGAATTTTGGGACAGATAATTCACCCCTCCACTTT. Its translation: CAWNFGTDNSPLHF.

This clone was counted a single time. The rearrangement links TRBV4-1 to TRBJ1-6; no reliable D call. The CDR3 runs to 13 residues. Germline loops: CDR1 MGHRA, CDR2 YSYEKL. Trimming took off 2 bases at V and 10 bases at J, with 9 bases between the two ends. CDR3 DNA: TGCGCCAGCAGCCAACGGGAGTCCTCACCCCTCCACTTT. This translates into CASSQRESSPLHF.

CDR3 DNA sequence: TGTGCCAGCCGGACTAGCGGGAGTTGGGCAGATACGCAGTATTTT. Translated, it gives CASRTSGSWADTQYF. V and J are TRBV28 and TRBJ2-3, with 13 nucleotides matching TRBD2. CDR3 length: 15 amino acids. Germline CDR1 is MDHEN and CDR2 is SYDVKM. The ends lost 8 bases at V and 4 bases at J; junction bases unmatched: 6.

The V call is TRBV6-1, the J call TRBJ1-2, with D maybe TRBD1 (6 bases). Germline V gene lookup returns CDR1 MNHNS and CDR2 SASEGT. V was trimmed by 4 bases and J by 10 bases, leaving 25 bases between them. The CDR3 is 16 amino acids. The chain's CDR3 is CASSVGWGPFDRTYTF. For the CDR3, the DNA is TGTGCCAGCAGTGTAGGTTGGGGGCCCTTTGACAGAACCTACACCTTC.

This chain uses TRBV27 with TRBJ2-7; D may be TRBD1 (6 bases). The germline gives CDR1 MNHEY, CDR2 SMNVEV (reference sequence). Trimming stripped 5 bases from V and 3 bases from J, with 17 bases between. The CDR3 length is 15 residues. The CDR3 spells CASSPRWGPVYEQYF. CDR3 DNA sequence: TGTGCCAGCAGTCCCAGGTGGGGGCCGGTCTACGAGCAGTACTTC.

This chain connects TRBV18 to TRBJ1-2; D not certain. The germline V gene encodes CDR1 KGHSH and CDR2 LQKENI. Between the trimmed V and J ends, which lost 3 bases and 4 bases, there was a span of 12 bases. This CDR3 comprises 14 residues. CDR3 amino acids: CASSPPSRGYGYTF. In DNA, the CDR3 is TGTGCCAGCTCACCTCCTAGTCGGGGCTATGGCTACACCTTC.

The chain has TRBV28 and TRBJ2-3; no clear D. CDR1 MDHEN and CDR2 SYDVKM come from the germline V gene. This CDR3 region has 15 residues. Trimming took off 2 bases at V and 0 bases at J, with 9 bases between the two ends. The CDR3 here is CASSLRQTSTDTQYF. The CDR3 DNA sequence: TGTGCCAGCAGTTTAAGGCAGACAAGCACAGATACGCAGTATTTT. The entire variable domain, with the rest obtained from reference TRBV28 and TRBJ2-3, is as follows: DVKVTQSSRYLVKRTGEKVFLECVQDMDHENMFWYRQDPGLGLRLIYFSYDVKMKEKGDIPEGYSVSREKKERFSLILESASTNQTSMYLCASSLRQTSTDTQYFGPGTRLTVL.

The sample holds a few counts of this clone. The chain employs TRBV19 and TRBJ1-1; TRBD1 might be the D (5 bases). This CDR3 has 15 amino acids. V dropped 5 bases and J dropped 4 bases, with 17 bases sitting between them. Germline CDR1 and CDR2: LNHDA and SQIVND (reference sequence). The CDR3: CASSPWGGRATEAFF. The CDR3 coding sequence is TGTGCCAGTAGTCCTTGGGGGGGTAGAGCCACTGAAGCTTTCTTT.

The chain is built from TRBV7-8 and TRBJ2-3; possible D gene TRBD2, 6 bases. Germline CDR1 reads SGHVS; CDR2 reads FQNEAQ. The V end was cut by 0 bases, the J end by 8 bases, with 12 bases between. There are 14 residues in the CDR3. CDR3 nucleotides: TGTGCCAGCAGCTTAGCGGGGGAGGCTGCTACGCAGTATTTT. It codes for CASSLAGEAATQYF.

This clone has a single count. The chain has TRBV30 and TRBJ2-3, with no clear D. CDR1 GTSNPN and CDR2 SVGIG come from the germline V gene (reference sequence). V was trimmed by 3 bases and J by 2 bases, leaving 12 bases between them. This CDR3 has 14 amino acids. The CDR3 bases are TGTGCCTGGAGCCGTAATAAAAACACAGATACGCAGTATTTT. It translates to CAWSRNKNTDTQYF.